This T cell receptor beta chain was captured in a study of CD8 T cells in ankylosing spondylitis. General study results and limits: Clones tied to disease were said to be significantly enriched in matched ankylosing spondylitis synovial fluid. Certain motif variants had earlier appeared in reactive arthritis synovial fluid and blood. In ankylosing spondylitis blood, a motif of several highly homologous TCR beta variants appeared characteristic.

This clonotype has at least ten counts. What it recognizes is unknown. In making TCR beta libraries, quantitative 5'-RACE with molecular barcodes was used. TCRdb re-analysed the 5' RACE reads in MiXCR, keeping a single row per CDR3 protein. The table records some 140,000 distinct CDR3 sequences, roughly 7.7% of them present only once. The TCR sequence derives from a male donor with ankylosing spondylitis. Sample: synovial fluid, either unsorted or a sorted T cell fraction (not recorded which).

The CDR3 DNA reads as TGCGCCAGCAGCTTTGAGGACTCCTCTACCTACGAGCAGTACTTC. Residues: CASSFEDSSTYEQYF. This sequence joins TRBV5-1 and TRBJ2-7; tentatively, D is TRBD2 (5 bases). CDR3 length: 15 residues. CDR1 is SGHRS and CDR2 is YFSETQ in the germline V gene. Trimming took 2 bases from V and 2 from J, leaving 14 bases between them.